The subject of this entry is one T cell receptor (beta chain). Clones were sequenced by immunoSEQ multiplex PCR, and TCRdb holds only the in-frame ones, with some missing. The sample lists about 98,000 clones, approximately 86% occurring once. This CDR3 region has 15 residues. V shed 4 bases and J shed 8 bases, with 18 bases lying between them. The germline V gene encodes CDR1 SGHRS and CDR2 YFSETQ. This sample was taken from a study of OX40 agonist ivuxolimab in advanced cancers. Sequenced material: CD4+ or CD8+ T cells sorted from blood, taken in a trial of the OX40 agonist ivuxolimab. The chain has TRBV5-1 and TRBJ1-4; D unresolved. The receptor comes from an adult with an advanced solid tumor such as melanoma, head and neck, liver or kidney cancer. Here the CDR3 reads CASSPSAGLQEKLFF. Written as DNA, the CDR3 is TGCGCCAGCAGCCCTTCGGCAGGTTTACAGGAAAAACTGTTTTTT.